The present entry profiles one T cell receptor beta chain with its context. Antigen specificity is unknown. The sample comes from a study of cytomegalovirus exposure and HLA in healthy donors. General study results and limits: Per a later analysis, 15,000 to 20,000 TCR beta sequences showed association with HLA alleles at 0.05 false discovery rate. Looking again later, the authors saw that most CMV-associated TCR beta chains seemed HLA-restricted. Per a later analysis, HLA-associated TCR beta chains showed more clonal expansion than other, equally common TCR beta chains.

V dropped 4 bases and J dropped 7; count of bases not matched to a gene: 6. CDR1 is SGHAT and CDR2 is FQNNGV in the germline V gene. The CDR3 has 15 amino acids. The PCR contained 60 Vbeta and 13 Jbeta primers. Profiling relied on immunoSEQ multiplex PCR, and the TCRdb table lists in-frame clones only, not all of them. The data show about 59,000 clones, around 92% seen once. The source is a man younger than 45 in good health and CMV-seropositive. V and J are TRBV11-2 and TRBJ2-1, with 11 bases aligning to TRBD2. The sequenced sample consisted of PBMCs. DNA of the CDR3: TGTGCCAGCAGCTGGGGGGTAGCGGGGGGGAATGAGCAGTTCTTC. Translated: CASSWGVAGGNEQFF.